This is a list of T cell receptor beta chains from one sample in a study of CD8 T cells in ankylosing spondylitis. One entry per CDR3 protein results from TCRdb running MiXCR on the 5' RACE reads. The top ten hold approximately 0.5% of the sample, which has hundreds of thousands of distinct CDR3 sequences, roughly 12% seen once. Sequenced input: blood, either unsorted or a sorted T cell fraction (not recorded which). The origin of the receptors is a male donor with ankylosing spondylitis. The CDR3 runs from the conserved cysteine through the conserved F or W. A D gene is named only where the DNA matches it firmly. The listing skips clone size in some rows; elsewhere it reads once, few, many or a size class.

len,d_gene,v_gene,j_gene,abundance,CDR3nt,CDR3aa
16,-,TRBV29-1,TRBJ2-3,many,TGCAGCGTTGAAGGGGTCCACCCTATGGGGACAGATACGCAGTATTTT,CSVEGVHPMGTDTQYF
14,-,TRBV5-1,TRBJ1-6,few,TGCGCCAGCAGCTTGGACAGTCATAATTCACCCCTCCACTTT,CASSLDSHNSPLHF
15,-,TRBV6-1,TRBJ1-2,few,TGTGCCAGCAGTGAAGCTCGAGGGATCAACTATGGCTACACCTTC,CASSEARGINYGYTF
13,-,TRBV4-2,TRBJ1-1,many,TGTGCCAGCAGCCCTGCGGGGTTAACTGAAGCTTTCTTT,CASSPAGLTEAFF
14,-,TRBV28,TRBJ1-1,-,TGTGCCAGTGGGGTGGGGGAAATTAACACTGAAGCTTTCTTT,CASGVGEINTEAFF
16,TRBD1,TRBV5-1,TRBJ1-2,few,TGCGCCAGCAGCCAAACTCAGGGGGTCGATAACTATGGCTACACCTTC,CASSQTQGVDNYGYTF
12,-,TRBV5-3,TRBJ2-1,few,TGTGCCAGAAGCTTGGTTGACAATGAGCAGTTCTTC,CARSLVDNEQFF
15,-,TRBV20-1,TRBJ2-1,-,TGCAGTGCTGGCGGGACATTAAGGGCCTACAATGAGCAGTTCTTC,CSAGGTLRAYNEQFF
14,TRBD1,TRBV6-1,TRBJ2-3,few,TGTGCCACCCGACTTGGACAGGGCACAGATACGCAGTATTTT,CATRLGQGTDTQYF
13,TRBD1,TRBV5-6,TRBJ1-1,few,TGTGCCAGCAGCTTCGACAGGGCCACTGAAGCTTTCTTT,CASSFDRATEAFF
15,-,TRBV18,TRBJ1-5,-,TGTGCCAGCTCACCAAGGGGATCCGGAGGTCAGCCCCAGCATTTT,CASSPRGSGGQPQHF
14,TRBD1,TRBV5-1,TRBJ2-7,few,TGCGCCAGCAGCTTAGGACAGGGTTGGGACGAGCAGTACTTC,CASSLGQGWDEQYF
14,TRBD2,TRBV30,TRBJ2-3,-,TGTGCCTGGAAACCCGGGACTAACACAGATACGCAGTATTTT,CAWKPGTNTDTQYF
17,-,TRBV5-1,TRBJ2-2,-,TGCGCCAGCAGGAAGGGACCCGAGACGGGGAACACCGGGGAGCTGTTTTTT,CASRKGPETGNTGELFF
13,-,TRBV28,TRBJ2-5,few,TGTGCCAGCACCCTACAGGGTGGAGAGACCCAGTACTTC,CASTLQGGETQYF
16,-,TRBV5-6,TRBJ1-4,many,TGTGCCAGCAGCGACTCACCGGGACGGCTTAATGAAAAACTGTTTTTT,CASSDSPGRLNEKLFF
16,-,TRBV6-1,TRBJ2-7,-,TGTGCCAGCAGCCGACGAGGGCAGGAAAGCTCCTACGAGCAGTACTTC,CASSRRGQESSYEQYF
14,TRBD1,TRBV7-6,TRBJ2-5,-,TGTGCCAGCAGCTTATGGGGACAGCAAGAGACCCAGTACTTC,CASSLWGQQETQYF
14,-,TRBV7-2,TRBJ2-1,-,TGTGCCAGCAGCCTGAGGACAGAGCACAATGAGCAGTTCTTC,CASSLRTEHNEQFF
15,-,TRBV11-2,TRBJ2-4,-,TGTGCCAGCAGCTTAGCCCGCGAAGCGAAAAACATTCAGTACTTC,CASSLAREAKNIQYF
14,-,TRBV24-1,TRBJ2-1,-,TGTGCCACCAGTCCGCGAAGTGGGGTCAATGAGCAGTTCTTC,CATSPRSGVNEQFF
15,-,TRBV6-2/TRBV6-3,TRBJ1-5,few,TGTGCCAGCAGTTACGAGGGTCGATACAATCAGCCCCAGCATTTT,CASSYEGRYNQPQHF
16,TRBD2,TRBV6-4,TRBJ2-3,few,TGTGCCAGAGGGGGTCCGACTAGCGGAGGCACAGATACGCAGTATTTT,CARGGPTSGGTDTQYF
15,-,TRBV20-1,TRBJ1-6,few,TGCAGTGCTAGAGGAACATCAGGGGTAAATTCACCCCTCCACTTT,CSARGTSGVNSPLHF
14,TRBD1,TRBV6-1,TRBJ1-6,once,TGTGCCAGCAGGCCCGGGACAGGGAATTCACCCCTCCACTTT,CASRPGTGNSPLHF
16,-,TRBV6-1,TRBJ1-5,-,TGTGCCAGCAGTGAAGTAACATACTTAGTCAATCAGCCCCAGCATTTT,CASSEVTYLVNQPQHF
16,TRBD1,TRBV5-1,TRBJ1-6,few,TGCGCCAGCAGCACCGGGACAGGGCTGTATAATTCACCCCTCCACTTT,CASSTGTGLYNSPLHF
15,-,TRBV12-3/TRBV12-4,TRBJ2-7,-,TGTGCCAGCAGTTTCCACTCGTTGTCTTCACACGAGCAGTACTTC,CASSFHSLSSHEQYF
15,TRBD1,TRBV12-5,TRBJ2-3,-,TGTGCTAGTGGTTCAGGGGACAGGGGCACAGATACGCAGTATTTT,CASGSGDRGTDTQYF
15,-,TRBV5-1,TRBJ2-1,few,TGCGCCAGCAGCAGAGACAGTCACTCCTACAATGAGCAGTTCTTC,CASSRDSHSYNEQFF
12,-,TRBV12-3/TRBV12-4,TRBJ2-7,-,TGTGCCAGCAGTTTAGGGGTACTCGAGCAGTACTTC,CASSLGVLEQYF
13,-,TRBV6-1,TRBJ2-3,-,TGTGCCAGCAGCCCTCCCGGGGTGGTTACGCAGTATTTT,CASSPPGVVTQYF
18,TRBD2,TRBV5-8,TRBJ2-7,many,TGTGCCAGCAGCCCTCTTACAGGGACTAGCGGGGATTCCTACGAGCAGTACTTC,CASSPLTGTSGDSYEQYF
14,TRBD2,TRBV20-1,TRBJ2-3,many,TGCAGTGCCCTCCTAGCGGGGAGCACAGATACGCAGTATTTT,CSALLAGSTDTQYF
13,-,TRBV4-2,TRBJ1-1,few,TGTGCCAGCAGCCAATTCGGGGTCAGGGAAGCTTTCTTT,CASSQFGVREAFF
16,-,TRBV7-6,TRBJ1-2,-,TGTGCCAGCAGCCTACGCCGCGGGGGGGCTAACTATGGCTACACCTTC,CASSLRRGGANYGYTF
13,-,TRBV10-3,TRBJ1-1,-,TGTGCCATCAGTGAACCGCTGAACACTGAAGCTTTCTTT,CAISEPLNTEAFF
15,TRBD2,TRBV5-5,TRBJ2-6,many,TGTGCCACCAAACCCCGGGGGGAAGGGGCCAACGTCCTGACTTTC,CATKPRGEGANVLTF
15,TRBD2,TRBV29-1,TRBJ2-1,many,TGCAGCGTTGAAGACCGCGGGAGCTCCTACAATGAGCAGTTCTTC,CSVEDRGSSYNEQFF
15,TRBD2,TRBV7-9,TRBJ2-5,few,TGTGCCAGCAGCACCCTAGCCGGGACTAGGGAGACCCAGTACTTC,CASSTLAGTRETQYF
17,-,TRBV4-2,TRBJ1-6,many,TGTGCCAGCAGCCAATCCCAAGGGGGATGGCAAAATTCACCCCTCCACTTT,CASSQSQGGWQNSPLHF